This T cell receptor beta chain stems from a study of control samples from healthy donors and cancer patients. The germline gives CDR1 SNHLY, CDR2 FYNNEI. The CDR3 totals 15 residues. The ends lost 4 bases at V and 2 bases at J; junction bases unmatched: 4. Here immunoSEQ multiplex PCR was the method, and the copy in TCRdb shows in-frame clones only, minus some. The sample records tens of thousands of clones, more than 80% being singletons. V and J are TRBV2 and TRBJ1-2, with 10 bases that match TRBD1. Sample: blood. The sequence came from a woman in her twenties or thirties in good health. The chain's CDR3 is CASSVTGQGNYGYTF. The CDR3 DNA sequence: TGTGCCAGCAGTGTAACGGGACAGGGGAACTATGGCTACACCTTC. Using reference TRBV2 and TRBJ1-2 for the parts outside the CDR3, the full variable domain is EPEVTQTPSHQVTQMGQEVILRCVPISNHLYFYWYRQILGQKVEFLVSFYNNEISEKSEIFDDQFSVERPDGSNFTLKIRSTKLEDSAMYFCASSVTGQGNYGYTFGSGTRLTVV.